Shown below are 15 T cell receptor beta chains from a single sample sequenced in a study of CD8 T cells in ankylosing spondylitis. Using its own MiXCR run on the 5' RACE reads, TCRdb lists one record per CDR3 protein. The sample records around 300,000 distinct CDR3 sequences, approximately 15% being singletons. Sequenced: blood, either unsorted or a sorted T cell fraction (not recorded which). Receptors originate from a male donor with ankylosing spondylitis or in good health (not recorded which).

This clonotype came up many times. The chain uses TRBV4-1 and TRBJ1-1, with TRBD1 matching 8 bases. V lost 0 bases to trimming and J lost 5 bases; unmatched junction nucleotides: 11. Germline-derived CDR1 and CDR2 are MGHRA and YSYEKL. This CDR3 spans 17 amino acids. The CDR3 region is CASSQDLQGVMGTEAFF. The CDR3 DNA sequence: TGCGCCAGCAGCCAAGACTTACAGGGGGTGATGGGAACTGAAGCTTTCTTT.

At least ten counts were recorded for this clonotype. The chain employs TRBV20-1 and TRBJ1-1; D gene ambiguous. V dropped 7 bases and J dropped 0 bases, with 6 bases sitting between them. This CDR3 has 11 amino acids. Germline V gene sequence: CDR1 DFQATT, CDR2 SNEGSKA (reference sequence). The chain's CDR3 is CSGRLNTEAFF. The DNA for the CDR3 is TGCAGTGGGAGGTTGAACACTGAAGCTTTCTTT.

The V and J genes are TRBV6-6 and TRBJ1-1, with D possibly being TRBD1 (6 bases). The CDR3 loop spans 13 amino acids. Trimming took 5 bases from V and 6 from J, leaving 13 bases between them. Germline CDR1 reads MNHNY; CDR2 reads SVGAGI (reference sequence). CDR3 loop: CASSNPGGSEAFF. As DNA, the CDR3 is TGTGCCAGCAGTAACCCCGGGGGCTCTGAAGCTTTCTTT.

This clonotype turned up a few times. The chain combines TRBV19 with TRBJ2-1, with D perhaps TRBD1 or TRBD2 (5 bases each). This CDR3 has 14 amino acids. Trimming cost V 5 bases and J 9 bases, with 17 bases left between them. From germline, CDR1 is LNHDA and CDR2 SQIVND (reference sequence). CDR3 nucleotide sequence: TGTGCCAGTAGTGGGACGTGGGCTTCCGGTGAGCAGTTCTTC. It specifies CASSGTWASGEQFF. The full variable domain, rest sourced from reference TRBV19 and TRBJ2-1, is DGGITQSPKYLFRKEGQNVTLSCEQNLNHDAMYWYRQDPGQGLRLIYYSQIVNDFQKGDIAEGYSVSREKKESFPLTVTSAQKNPTAFYLCASSGTWASGEQFFGPGTRLTVL.

This chain connects TRBV12-3 or TRBV12-4 to TRBJ1-4; perhaps TRBD1 as D (6 bases). The V end was cut by 5 bases, the J end by 6 bases, with 13 bases between. The CDR3 contains 14 residues. This CDR3 reads CASSADRRHEKLFF. The DNA for the CDR3 is TGTGCCAGCAGTGCGGACAGACGGCATGAAAAACTGTTTTTT.

The gene calls are TRBV5-1 and TRBJ2-3; D not certain. The CDR3 is 15 residues long. Germline CDR1 and CDR2: SGHRS and YFSETQ. V gave up 0 bases and J gave up 2 bases, with 10 bases separating them. The CDR3 bases are TGCGCCAGCAGCTTGGCCCGGGTCCTCACAGATACGCAGTATTTT. Its translation: CASSLARVLTDTQYF.

This clonotype showed up just a few times. The chain couples TRBV20-1 to TRBJ2-3, with 11 positions matching TRBD2. Germline CDR1 and CDR2: DFQATT and SNEGSKA (reference sequence). Trimming removed 3 bases from V and 4 bases from J; junction bases left unmatched: 6. This CDR3 comprises 15 residues. The CDR3 sequence: CSARGTSGGADTQYF. CDR3 in DNA: TGCAGTGCTAGGGGTACTAGCGGGGGTGCAGATACGCAGTATTTT.

The J gene is TRBJ2-3, the V gene TRBV6-2 or TRBV6-3; maybe TRBD2 (6 bases). V shed 6 bases and J shed 1 base, with 14 bases lying between them. The V gene's germline CDR1 is MNHEY and CDR2 SVGEGT. The length of the CDR3 is 15 residues. CDR3 DNA: TGTGCCAGCAGAACCGAGCGGGTGGGCACAGATACGCAGTATTTT. Its protein product is CASRTERVGTDTQYF.

V is TRBV6-1 and J is TRBJ1-2, with D possibly being TRBD1 (5 bases). The germline CDR1 and CDR2 sequences are MNHNS and SASEGT. The CDR3 is made up of 13 amino acids. The germline V and J ends were trimmed by 3 bases and 2 bases, with 7 bases remaining between them. The chain's CDR3 is CASSEGVNYGYTF. CDR3 DNA: TGTGCCAGCAGTGAGGGGGTAAACTATGGCTACACCTTC.

The table lists this clonotype with a few counts. The CDR3 sequence: CASSHRTGVYDEQYF. As DNA, the CDR3 is TGTGCCAGCAGCCACCGTACAGGGGTGTACGACGAGCAGTACTTC. The chain joins TRBV11-1 to TRBJ2-7; 7 positions agree with TRBD1. This CDR3 is 15 amino acids long. J was trimmed by 5 bases and V by 5 bases; bases with no gene match: 12. Germline V gene lookup returns CDR1 SGHAT and CDR2 FQDESV (reference sequence). The whole variable domain, filled in from reference TRBV11-1 and TRBJ2-7, reads EAEVAQSPRYKITEKSQAVAFWCDPISGHATLYWYRQILGQGPELLVQFQDESVVDDSQLPKDRFSAERLKGVDSTLKIQPAELGDSAMYLCASSHRTGVYDEQYFGPGTRLTVT.

This clonotype came up many times. The chain uses TRBV2 and TRBJ2-2, with 9 bases aligning to TRBD2. The V segment lost 6 bases and the J segment 5 bases; nucleotides outside the gene matches: 10. Germline assignment: CDR1 SNHLY and CDR2 FYNNEI. The CDR3 totals 16 residues. The DNA for the CDR3 is TGTGCCAGCAGCGCTAGACTAGCGGCCCTGACCGGGGAGCTGTTTTTT. This sequence encodes CASSARLAALTGELFF.

V and J are TRBV12-3 or TRBV12-4 and TRBJ2-3; 11 positions agree with TRBD2. The CDR3 contains 15 residues. The V and J ends lost 3 bases and 6 bases, in that order; junction bases with no gene match: 5. The CDR3 is CASSLTSGESDTQYF. CDR3 bases: TGTGCCAGCAGTTTGACTAGCGGGGAGTCGGATACGCAGTATTTT.

The sample holds a few counts of this clonotype. The chain combines TRBV20-1 with TRBJ2-4; 10 nucleotides match TRBD2. This CDR3 has 13 amino acids. J lost 7 bases, V lost 5 bases, and 5 bases had no gene match. Per germline, CDR1 DFQATT and CDR2 SNEGSKA (reference sequence). The CDR3 DNA is TGCAGTGCTGCAACTAGCGGGACTAACATTCAGTACTTC. Amino acid sequence: CSAATSGTNIQYF.

This clonotype occurred a few times. V usage is TRBV18 and J usage is TRBJ2-1; D perhaps matches TRBD1 (6 bases). CDR1 is KGHSH, CDR2 LQKENI, per germline. V shed 5 bases and J shed 5 bases, with 22 bases lying between them. The CDR3 is 17 residues long. The CDR3 reads CASSSTNQGPRNNEQFF. The CDR3 DNA reads TGTGCCAGCTCATCGACGAATCAGGGGCCCCGTAACAATGAGCAGTTCTTC.

This clonotype has a count of ten or more. The rearrangement uses TRBV12-3 or TRBV12-4 and TRBJ2-2, with D unclear. V shed 4 bases and J shed 9 bases, with 15 bases lying between them. CDR3 length: 14 residues. DNA for the CDR3: TGTGCCAGCAGTTACGCGGCTCGAGACCGGGAGCTGTTTTTT. As protein: CASSYAARDRELFF.